This TCR beta chain was captured by sequencing in a study of early T cells in non-severe SARS-CoV-2 infection. In the study overall: From unsorted whole blood, bulk RNA was sequenced, and the chains remained unpaired.

TCRdb reanalysed the 5' RACE reads using MiXCR and keeps one entry per CDR3 protein. The profile shows tens of thousands of distinct CDR3 sequences, 11% of them singletons. The germline V gene encodes CDR1 MDHEN and CDR2 SYDVKM. V shed 8 bases, J shed 2 bases, and the junction held 3 bases outside the gene matches. This CDR3 region has 12 residues. This clonotype has ten or more counts. The specimen sequenced was whole blood. This TCR was recovered from an adult who was a healthcare worker with PCR-confirmed SARS-CoV-2 infection or an uninfected control (not recorded which). V gene TRBV28 combines with J gene TRBJ2-7; 7 nucleotides agree with TRBD1. CDR3 amino acids: CASWGQTYEQYF. In nucleotides, the CDR3 is TGTGCCAGCTGGGGACAGACCTACGAGCAGTACTTC.